The entry below describes one TCR beta chain. Its antigen is not identified. Deep level was the assay's run setting. TCRdb keeps only in-frame clones here, not all; method: immunoSEQ multiplex PCR. This sample has a few million clones; approximately 96% occur once, and the top ten carry over 0.1%. J lost 5 bases, V lost 7 bases, and 8 bases had no gene match. CDR1 and CDR2 from the germline V gene are MRHNA and SNTAGT. The CDR3 length is 14 residues. The sample is drawn from a study of shared clonotypes between healthy human individuals. Study-wide points: Investigators expected sequencing depth to affect clonotype sharing among donors.

Source material: naive CD4+ T cells sorted from blood. Subset noted: CD45RA+ positively selected. The genes are TRBV6-4 and TRBJ2-1, with 7 bases identical to TRBD2. The source is a man younger than 35 in good health. The CDR3 region has the DNA TGTGCCAGCAAAGTGCTAGCGGAAAACAATGAGCAGTTCTTC. Protein product: CASKVLAENNEQFF.